The 8 T cell receptor beta chains in this list originate from one sample, sequenced in a study of T-cell memory formation after mild COVID-19. TCRdb called the 5' RACE reads again in MiXCR, with one record for every CDR3 protein. The table includes some 300,000 distinct CDR3 sequences, roughly 20% detected once. The source material was PBMCs or a T cell subset sorted from them (not recorded which). These receptors all come from a man younger than 30 who had mild COVID-19 (a few samples of this study predate the infection). Cell type and time point are not known.

There are a few counts of this clonotype. The chain carries TRBV4-3 and TRBJ2-1, with 7 bases fitting TRBD2. This CDR3 is built from 16 residues. Germline V gene data show CDR1 as LGHNA and CDR2 as YSLEER. V was clipped by 4 bases and J by 4 bases; unmatched bases: 10. The CDR3 loop is CASSRHLAEEYNEQFF. As DNA, the CDR3 is TGCGCCAGCAGCCGCCATCTAGCGGAAGAGTACAATGAGCAGTTCTTC.

This clonotype was found a few times. The chain carries TRBV5-1 and TRBJ2-3; 7 nucleotides align to TRBD1. J lost 4 bases, V lost 4 bases, and 9 bases had no gene match. Germline V gene lookup returns CDR1 SGHRS and CDR2 YFSETQ. This CDR3 has 15 amino acids. The CDR3 DNA reads as TGCGCCAGCAGCGAAACAGGGGAAGGGGCAGATACGCAGTATTTT. It is translated as CASSETGEGADTQYF.

This clonotype was found a few times. V is TRBV12-3 or TRBV12-4 and J is TRBJ1-4; TRBD1 is a possible D gene (5 bases). Trimming stripped 6 bases from V and 5 bases from J, with 22 bases between. The CDR3 is made up of 17 amino acids. The CDR3 protein is CASSDTGQDAENEKLFF. In DNA, the CDR3 is TGTGCCAGCAGCGATACAGGCCAGGACGCGGAGAATGAAAAACTGTTTTTT.

This clonotype occurred a few times. This chain links TRBV29-1 with TRBJ1-2; D perhaps matches TRBD1 (6 bases). The CDR3 spans 14 residues. V lost 4 bases to trimming and J lost 4 bases, with 16 bases between them. Germline CDR1 is SQVTM and CDR2 is ANQGSEA. As DNA, the CDR3 is TGCAGCGTTGTAGGCCAGGGGCAGGCCTATGGCTACACCTTC. This sequence encodes CSVVGQGQAYGYTF.

This clonotype showed up just once. The CDR3 loop is CASSPLGANEQFF. The DNA of the CDR3 is TGTGCCAGCTCACCTCTGGGGGCCAATGAGCAGTTCTTC. The rearrangement uses TRBV18 and TRBJ2-1; weak D call: TRBD1 (6 bases). The CDR3 runs to 13 residues. The V end lost 3 bases, the J end lost 6 bases, and 9 bases lay between the germline ends. Germline CDR1 reads KGHSH; CDR2 reads LQKENI.

V is TRBV9 and J is TRBJ1-1, with TRBD1 identical over 8 bases. Trimming took 4 bases from V and 1 from J; bases not matched to a gene: 3. The germline gives CDR1 SGDLS, CDR2 YYNGEE. The CDR3 covers 14 residues. The CDR3 DNA reads as TGTGCCAGCAGCACGACAGGGGCGAACACTGAAGCTTTCTTT. It encodes CASSTTGANTEAFF.

This clonotype was counted once. The V gene is TRBV4-2, the J gene TRBJ1-2; 10 nucleotides align to TRBD1. V lost 3 bases to trimming and J lost 8 bases; unmatched junction nucleotides: 6. Germline-derived CDR1 and CDR2 are LGHNA and YNFKEQ. The CDR3 runs 14 residues. CDR3: CASSHGGQGMGYTF. CDR3 DNA sequence: TGTGCCAGCAGCCATGGGGGACAGGGGATGGGCTACACCTTC.

This chain joins TRBV6-2 or TRBV6-3 and TRBJ1-2; D is perhaps TRBD1 (6 bases). Looked up from germline, CDR1 is MNHEY and CDR2 is SVGEGT. The CDR3 has 16 amino acids. V lost 0 bases, J lost 1 base, and 12 bases lay in between. The CDR3, as DNA: TGTGCCAGCAGTTACTCCGTCGGACAGTTTAACTATGGCTACACCTTC. It is translated as CASSYSVGQFNYGYTF.